Here is one T cell receptor (beta chain) with its context. Vbeta (60) and Jbeta (13) primers were used in the PCR. The method was immunoSEQ multiplex PCR; TCRdb's version includes in-frame clones alone and lacks a portion of them. The sample holds tens of thousands of clones. These data belong to a study of cytomegalovirus exposure and HLA in healthy donors. The CDR3 totals 15 residues. Trimming took off 2 bases at V and 1 base at J, with 14 bases between the two ends. Germline lookup yields CDR1 GTSNPN and CDR2 SVGIG (reference sequence). The sequenced sample was PBMCs. This clonotype was obtained from a man aged 25-40 years in good health and CMV-seropositive. The chain uses TRBV30 and TRBJ2-5; TRBD2 might be the D (5 bases). In DNA, the CDR3 is TGTGCCTGGAGTATAACGGGAAAGCGCCAAGAGACCCAGTACTTC. Its protein is CAWSITGKRQETQYF.